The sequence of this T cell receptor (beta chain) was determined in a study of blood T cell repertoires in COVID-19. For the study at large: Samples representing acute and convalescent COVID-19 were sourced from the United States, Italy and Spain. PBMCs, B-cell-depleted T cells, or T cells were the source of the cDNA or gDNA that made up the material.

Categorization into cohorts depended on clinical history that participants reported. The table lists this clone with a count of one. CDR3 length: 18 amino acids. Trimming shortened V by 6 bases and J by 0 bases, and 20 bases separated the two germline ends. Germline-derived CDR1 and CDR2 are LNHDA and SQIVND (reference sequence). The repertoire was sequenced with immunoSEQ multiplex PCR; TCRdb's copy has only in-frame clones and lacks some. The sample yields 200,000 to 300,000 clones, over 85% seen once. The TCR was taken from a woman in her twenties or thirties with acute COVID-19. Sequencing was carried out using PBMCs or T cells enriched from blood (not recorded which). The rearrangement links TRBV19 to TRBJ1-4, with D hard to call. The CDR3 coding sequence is TGTGCCAGTAGCCTTAGCCGGGTCGGCTTGTCAACTAATGAAAAACTGTTTTTT. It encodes CASSLSRVGLSTNEKLFF.